Listed below are T cell receptor beta chains from one sample, sequenced in a study of blood T cells in healthy people across ages. Each CDR3 protein gets one entry after TCRdb re-called the 5' RACE reads with MiXCR. The sample records 1.5 million or so distinct CDR3 sequences, about 43% being singletons. The sample was blood. The source is a woman between 18 and 30 years old in good health. Each CDR3 is given with its conserved first and last residue. D genes are given only for firm matches. Only part of the rows carry a size: once, few, many, or a class if the clone is expanded.

few	TRBJ2-1	TRBV7-3	TRBD1	TGTGCCAGCAGCTTAAAGGGAGGGACAGGGGGCGTAAATGAGCAGTTCTTC	CASSLKGGTGGVNEQFF
few	TRBJ2-1	TRBV4-1	TRBD2	TGCGCCAGCAGCCAATATAGTCCGGTTGGCTTTTCCGGGACTAGAAACAATGAGCAGTTCTTC	CASSQYSPVGFSGTRNNEQFF
.	TRBJ1-1	TRBV20-1	.	TGCAGTGCTCGTCAGGTCGGGGGAGGAACTGAAGCTTTCTTT	CSARQVGGGTEAFF
few	TRBJ2-7	TRBV27	.	TGTGCCAGCAGTTATATCGGGGGCAGCGGGATTTACGAGCAGTACTTC	CASSYIGGSGIYEQYF
few	TRBJ2-1	TRBV15	.	TGTGCCACCAGCAGAGATCAGGATGAGCAGTTCTTC	CATSRDQDEQFF
.	TRBJ2-5	TRBV7-3	.	TGTGCCAGCAGCTTAACGTCAATGAATGAGCAGTACTTC	CASSLTSMNEQYF
.	TRBJ2-3	TRBV4-2	.	TGTGCCAGCAGCCGACGCGCCGGGGGCAGGGAAACAGATACGCAGTATTTT	CASSRRAGGRETDTQYF
few	TRBJ2-4	TRBV7-9	.	TGTGCCAGCAGCCAGACAGCCGAAGAGCAGTACTTC	CASSQTAEEQYF
.	TRBJ2-5	TRBV6-6	.	TGTGCCAGCAGGGACCTGAGGGTTGTAAAAGAGACCCAGTACTTC	CASRDLRVVKETQYF
.	TRBJ1-1	TRBV12-3/TRBV12-4	.	TGTGCCAGCAGTCCCTCCCGGGGGGCGCGGACTGAAGCTTTCTTT	CASSPSRGARTEAFF
many	TRBJ2-3	TRBV7-2	TRBD2	TGTGCCAGCAGCTTAGGCGGGAGGTCTAGCACAGATACGCAGTATTTT	CASSLGGRSSTDTQYF
once	TRBJ2-1	TRBV28	.	TGTGCCAGCAGTTTAGTGGGGGTAGATCAGTTCTTC	CASSLVGVDQFF
.	TRBJ1-2	TRBV3-1	.	TGTGCCAGCAGCCCTATGCAACCGAGTGGCTACACCTTC	CASSPMQPSGYTF
many	TRBJ2-3	TRBV12-3/TRBV12-4	TRBD1	TGTGCCAGCAGCTTAGGGACAGCTAGCACAGATACGCAGTATTTT	CASSLGTASTDTQYF
few	TRBJ1-2	TRBV15	TRBD1	TGTGCCACCAGCATCGAGGGGGCTGCCCGGGGCTACACCTTC	CATSIEGAARGYTF
.	TRBJ2-1	TRBV6-1	.	TGTGCCAGCAGTGAAATTATGTTGGGGGGCTGGAATGAGCAGTTCTTC	CASSEIMLGGWNEQFF
.	TRBJ1-1	TRBV6-1	.	TGTGCCAGCACCACGGACAGTCTCCTGAGGGTGAACACTGAAGCTTTCTTT	CASTTDSLLRVNTEAFF